This T cell receptor (beta chain) is from a study of neurological immune-mediated disorders. Worth noting for this clonotype: Because it lacks the conserved phenylalanine or tryptophan at the end, this CDR3 is likely a read error. The DNA is omitted, as the CDR3 cannot be located on it reliably, and the CDR3 follows TCRdb's listing.

The CDR3 is 14 residues long, counting both termini. TCRdb reprocessed the 5' RACE reads via MiXCR and lists one record per CDR3 protein. The sample includes about 41,000 distinct CDR3 sequences, more than 14% of them seen just once. Sequencing was done on a sample of CD4+ T cells from blood. J is TRBJ1-2 and V is TRBV12-3 or TRBV12-4. The receptor was derived from a woman aged 55-70 years with HTLV-1-associated myelopathy (HAM/TSP). CDR3 residues: CASSRAGLNYGYTL.